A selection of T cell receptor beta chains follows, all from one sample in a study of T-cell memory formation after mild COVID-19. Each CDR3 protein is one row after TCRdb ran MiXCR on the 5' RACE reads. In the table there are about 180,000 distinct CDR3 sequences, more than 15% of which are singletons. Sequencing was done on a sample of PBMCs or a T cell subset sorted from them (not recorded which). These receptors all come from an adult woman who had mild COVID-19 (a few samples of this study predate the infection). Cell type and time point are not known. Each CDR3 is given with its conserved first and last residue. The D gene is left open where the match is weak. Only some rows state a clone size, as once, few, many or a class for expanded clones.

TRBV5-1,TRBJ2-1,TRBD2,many,CASSLLAGPTGEQFF,TGCGCCAGCAGCTTACTAGCGGGACCCACTGGGGAGCAGTTCTTC
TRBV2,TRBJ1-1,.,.,CASIRARAAEAFF,TGTGCCAGCATCAGGGCTCGGGCCGCTGAAGCTTTCTTT
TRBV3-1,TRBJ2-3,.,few,CASSPYVSALSTDTQYF,TGTGCCAGCAGCCCGTATGTTAGCGCGTTGAGTACAGATACGCAGTATTTT
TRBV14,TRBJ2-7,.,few,CASSQGAYEQYF,TGTGCCAGCAGCCAAGGGGCCTACGAGCAGTACTTC
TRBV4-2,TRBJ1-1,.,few,CASSQRAPQEGLNTEAFF,TGTGCCAGCAGCCAAAGGGCCCCACAGGAGGGTCTTAACACTGAAGCTTTCTTT
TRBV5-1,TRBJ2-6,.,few,CASSPAQGSGANVLTF,TGCGCCAGCAGCCCGGCGCAGGGCTCTGGGGCCAACGTCCTGACTTTC
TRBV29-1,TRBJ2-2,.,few,CSVAQGRTGELFF,TGCAGCGTTGCACAGGGAAGAACCGGGGAGCTGTTTTTT
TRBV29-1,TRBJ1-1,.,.,CSSRDRGNTEAFF,TGCAGCAGCCGGGACCGGGGGAACACTGAAGCTTTCTTT
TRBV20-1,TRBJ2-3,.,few,CSARGSSTDTQYF,TGCAGTGCTCGTGGGAGTAGCACAGATACGCAGTATTTT
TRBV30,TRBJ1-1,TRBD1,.,CAWSTRTGAEAFF,TGTGCCTGGAGTACCCGGACAGGGGCTGAAGCTTTCTTT
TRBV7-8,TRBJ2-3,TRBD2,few,CASRRSPGLAATDTQYF,TGTGCCAGCAGACGATCCCCGGGACTAGCGGCCACAGATACGCAGTATTTT
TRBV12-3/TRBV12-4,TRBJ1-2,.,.,CASSLVGYGYTF,TGTGCCAGCAGCTTAGTTGGATATGGCTACACCTTC
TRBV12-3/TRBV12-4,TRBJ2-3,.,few,CASSGRFTDTQYF,TGTGCCAGCAGTGGACGTTTCACAGATACGCAGTATTTT
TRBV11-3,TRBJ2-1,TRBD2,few,CASSPGLAVNEQFF,TGTGCCAGCAGCCCGGGACTAGCGGTAAATGAGCAGTTCTTC
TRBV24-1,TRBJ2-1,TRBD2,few,CATSDGQSGRAYNEQFF,TGTGCCACCAGTGATGGACAAAGCGGGAGAGCCTACAATGAGCAGTTCTTC
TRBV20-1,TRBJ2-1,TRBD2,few,CSARDRVAGAREQFF,TGCAGTGCTAGAGACCGGGTAGCGGGGGCCAGGGAGCAGTTCTTC
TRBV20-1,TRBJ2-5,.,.,CSASLGPARETQYF,TGCAGTGCTTCCCTAGGGCCAGCAAGGGAGACCCAGTACTTC
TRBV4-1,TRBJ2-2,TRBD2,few,CASSSSGGAYTGELFF,TGCGCCAGCAGCTCCAGCGGGGGGGCCTACACCGGGGAGCTGTTTTTT
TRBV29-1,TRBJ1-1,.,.,CSVAEAFF,TGCAGCGTGGCTGAAGCTTTCTTT
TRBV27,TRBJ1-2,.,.,CASSSRGGSRRDGYTF,TGTGCCAGCAGTTCCCGGGGGGGGTCTCGCAGGGATGGCTACACCTTC
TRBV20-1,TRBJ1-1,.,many,CSATGNTEAFF,TGCAGTGCGACAGGGAACACTGAAGCTTTCTTT
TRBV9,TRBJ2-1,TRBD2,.,CASSVALAGLYNEQFF,TGTGCCAGCAGCGTAGCCCTAGCGGGATTATACAATGAGCAGTTCTTC
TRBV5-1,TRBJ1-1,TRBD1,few,CASSPDPGTVNTEAFF,TGCGCCAGCAGCCCGGACCCAGGGACAGTGAACACTGAAGCTTTCTTT
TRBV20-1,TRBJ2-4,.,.,CSARDPRGSQNIQYF,TGCAGTGCTAGAGACCCCAGGGGCTCTCAAAACATTCAGTACTTC
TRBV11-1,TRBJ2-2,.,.,CASTPGGGTGELFF,TGTGCCAGCACCCCAGGTGGTGGAACCGGGGAGCTGTTTTTT
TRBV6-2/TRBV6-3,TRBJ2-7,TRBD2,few,CASSDFTSVSYEQYF,TGTGCCAGCAGTGATTTTACTAGCGTCTCCTACGAGCAGTACTTC
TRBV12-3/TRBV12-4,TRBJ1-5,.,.,CASRRDGQGSRNQPQHF,TGTGCCAGCAGACGGGACGGGCAGGGAAGCCGGAATCAGCCCCAGCATTTT
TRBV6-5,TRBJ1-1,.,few,CASSYSDLGTEAFF,TGTGCCAGCAGTTACTCCGATTTGGGCACTGAAGCTTTCTTT
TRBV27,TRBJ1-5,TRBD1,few,CASSHDRGNNQPQHF,TGTGCCAGCAGTCACGACAGGGGAAACAATCAGCCCCAGCATTTT
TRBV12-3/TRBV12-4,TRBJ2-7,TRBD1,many,CASQGTATYEQYF,TGTGCCAGCCAAGGGACAGCCACCTACGAGCAGTACTTC
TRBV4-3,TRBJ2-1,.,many,CASSPDPGRGSYNEQFF,TGCGCCAGCAGCCCCGACCCGGGCAGGGGCTCCTACAATGAGCAGTTCTTC
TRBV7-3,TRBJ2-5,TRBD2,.,CASSPTSGMGETQYF,TGTGCCAGCAGCCCGACTAGCGGGATGGGAGAGACCCAGTACTTC
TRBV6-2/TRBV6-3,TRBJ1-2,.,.,CASNGYSNYGYTF,TGTGCCAGCAACGGGTATTCTAACTATGGCTACACCTTC
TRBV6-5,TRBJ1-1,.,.,CATHGTMNTEAFF,TGTGCCACGCACGGGACAATGAACACTGAAGCTTTCTTT
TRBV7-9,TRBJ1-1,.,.,CASSQGYTEAFF,TGTGCCAGCAGCCAGGGGTACACTGAAGCTTTCTTT
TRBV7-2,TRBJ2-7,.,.,CASSSRRGDYEQYF,TGTGCCAGCAGCTCCCGAAGGGGGGACTACGAGCAGTACTTC
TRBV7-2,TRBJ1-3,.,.,CASSFARSSGNTIYF,TGTGCCAGCAGCTTTGCCCGCAGCTCTGGAAACACCATATATTTT
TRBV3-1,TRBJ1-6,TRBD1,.,CASTPRDRANSPLHF,TGTGCCAGCACCCCCCGGGACAGGGCTAATTCACCCCTCCACTTT
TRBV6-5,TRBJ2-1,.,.,CASTSSVGEQFF,TGTGCCAGCACCTCTAGCGTTGGTGAGCAGTTCTTC
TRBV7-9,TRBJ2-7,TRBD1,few,CASSLLGGTGVREQYF,TGTGCCAGCAGCTTATTAGGCGGGACAGGGGTCCGCGAGCAGTACTTC
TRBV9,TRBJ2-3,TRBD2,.,CASSVGGTSGSTDTQYF,TGTGCCAGCAGCGTAGGAGGGACTAGCGGGAGCACAGATACGCAGTATTTT
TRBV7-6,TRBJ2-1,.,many,CASSLEAGKNEQFF,TGTGCCAGCAGCTTAGAGGCAGGGAAGAATGAGCAGTTCTTC
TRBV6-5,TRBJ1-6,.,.,CASSPRFDNSPLHF,TGTGCCAGCAGTCCCCGGTTCGATAATTCACCCCTCCACTTT
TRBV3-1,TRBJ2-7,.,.,CASSQLDEQYF,TGTGCCAGCAGCCAGTTGGACGAGCAGTACTTC
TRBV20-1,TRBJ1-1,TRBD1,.,CSALTGGNTEAFF,TGCAGTGCCTTGACAGGGGGGAACACTGAAGCTTTCTTT
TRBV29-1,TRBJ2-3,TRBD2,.,CSVRRVAGGPDTQYF,TGCAGCGTCCGCAGGGTAGCGGGAGGGCCAGATACGCAGTATTTT
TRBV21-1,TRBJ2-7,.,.,CASSGARQYF,TGTGCCAGCAGCGGAGCAAGGCAGTACTTC
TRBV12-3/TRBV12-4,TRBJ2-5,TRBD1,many,CASSPRQGSQETQYF,TGTGCCAGCAGTCCACGACAGGGATCCCAAGAGACCCAGTACTTC
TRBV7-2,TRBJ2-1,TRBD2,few,CASSPRGLAGAGEQFF,TGTGCCAGCAGCCCCCGGGGTCTAGCGGGAGCGGGAGAGCAGTTCTTC
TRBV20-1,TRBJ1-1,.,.,CSAWTVNTEAFF,TGCAGTGCTTGGACAGTGAACACTGAAGCTTTCTTT
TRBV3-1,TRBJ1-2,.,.,CASSGQNYGYTF,TGTGCCAGCAGCGGTCAGAACTATGGCTACACCTTC
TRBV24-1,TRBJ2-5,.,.,CATSDFTAQRETQYF,TGTGCCACCAGTGATTTTACAGCCCAAAGAGAGACCCAGTACTTC
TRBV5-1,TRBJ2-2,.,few,CASSLQGSGTGELFF,TGCGCCAGCAGCTTGCAAGGGAGCGGCACCGGGGAGCTGTTTTTT
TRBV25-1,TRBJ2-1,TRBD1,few,CASSEPGQGAYEQFF,TGTGCCAGCAGTGAACCGGGGCAGGGGGCTTATGAGCAGTTCTTC
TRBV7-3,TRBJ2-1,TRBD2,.,CASSKAGLAGQSSYNEQFF,TGTGCCAGCAGTAAAGCGGGACTAGCGGGCCAGAGCTCCTACAATGAGCAGTTCTTC